This TCR beta chain came from a study of blood T cell repertoires in COVID-19. For the study at large: Samples representing acute and convalescent COVID-19 were sourced from the United States, Italy and Spain. The analysed material was cDNA or gDNA that came from T cells, B-cell-depleted T cells, or PBMCs.

Per the original methods: Reference gene primer amplification in the assay estimated nucleated cell counts. Only in-frame clones appear in the TCRdb table, and some are missing; sequencing was by immunoSEQ multiplex PCR. V and J calls and clone size are copied from that table; D and trimming were computed from the DNA. The data show 250,000 to 300,000 clones, roughly 88% seen once. Germline V lookup: CDR1 KGHSH, CDR2 LQKENI. The CDR3 is made up of 15 amino acids. The V gene lost 0 bases and the J gene lost 4 bases, with 12 bases spanning the gap. The chain carries TRBV18 and TRBJ1-1; D uncertain. Material for sequencing was peripheral blood. The TCR was taken from a woman younger than 45 who had recovered from COVID-19. The CDR3 sequence: CASSPPPGLATEAFF. In nucleotides, the CDR3 is TGTGCCAGCTCACCACCTCCGGGGTTGGCCACTGAAGCTTTCTTT.